This TCR beta chain stems from a study of response to subunit inactivated influenza vaccine. TCRdb recomputed calls from the RT-PCR reads with MiXCR, one row per CDR3 protein. The table lists around 540,000 distinct CDR3 sequences, 10% to 15% of them singletons. This clonotype was counted at least ten times. This clonotype was obtained from a man in his fifties who received an inactivated influenza vaccine. The sequencing used PBMCs from blood, collected on the day of vaccination.

The CDR3 reads CASSSPGLAGHSYNEQFF. DNA for the CDR3: TGTGCCAGCAGTTCCCCGGGGCTAGCGGGGCACTCCTACAATGAGCAGTTCTTC. The chain has TRBV12-3 or TRBV12-4 and TRBJ2-1, with 9 bases identical to TRBD2. The CDR3 is made up of 18 amino acids. Unmatched junction bases numbered 10, after V lost 4 bases and J lost 0 bases.